Here is one TCR beta chain with its context. Antigen unknown. The data are from a study of shared clonotypes between healthy human individuals. General study results and limits: Larger estimated richness was generally recorded for naive subsets relative to memory subsets. Clonotype sharing across donors was expected to vary with sequencing depth.

Produced via immunoSEQ multiplex PCR; TCRdb's table is partial and in-frame only. This table has over a million clones, just under 99% appearing once. The donors were adults (healthy and HIV-negative) with no recent acute infections or vaccinations. Every contributor of samples was a Caucasian grown-up residing in Nashville, Tennessee. V was pared by 4 bases and J by 3 bases, with 4 bases of the junction left unmatched. CDR3 length: 16 amino acids. Germline V lookup: CDR1 MRHNA, CDR2 SNTAGT. Source material: naive CD4+ T cells sorted from blood. Subset reported: CD45RA+ positively selected. The J gene is TRBJ2-2, the V gene TRBV6-4; 11 bases agree with TRBD2. The clonotype was recovered from a man under 40 in good health. The CDR3 DNA follows: TGTGCCAGCAGTGTTCTAGCGGGAGGACACACCGGGGAGCTGTTTTTT. Translating gives CASSVLAGGHTGELFF.